This entry describes one T cell receptor (beta chain). The target antigen is unknown. Germline CDR1 and CDR2: SGHRS and YFSETQ. This CDR3 spans 14 amino acids. The data stem from a study of monozygotic twins with inflammatory bowel disease. The study, taken as a whole, reports: TCRbeta diversity (inverse Simpson) was lower in IBD patients than in healthy co-twins. Immunosuppressive treatment differences may have increased patient repertoire variability. Repertoire similarity matched across concordant and discordant twins, perhaps owing to limited power.

The unique tags termed UMIs, each holding a 6-nucleotide sample barcode, were added by means of template switching. TCRdb re-called the 5' RACE reads; every CDR3 protein appears as one record, without DNA. This listing includes approximately 140,000 distinct CDR3 sequences. This chain uses TRBV5-1 with TRBJ1-2; TCRdb picks TRBD1, but there is no DNA to check that call. The clonotype was recovered from a human donor with ulcerative colitis or Crohn's disease, or a healthy co-twin of an affected twin (not recorded which). The sample was blood. The chain's CDR3 is CASSLGVGAAGYTF. The complete variable domain, with remaining parts taken from reference TRBV5-1 and TRBJ1-2, reads KAGVTQTPRYLIKTRGQQVTLSCSPISGHRSVSWYQQTPGQGLQFLFEYFSETQRNKGNFPGRFSGRQFSNSRSEMNVSTLELGDSALYLCASSLGVGAAGYTFGSGTRLTVV.